This T cell receptor (beta chain) was sequenced during a study of T cell changes during pregnancy in multiple sclerosis. The assay was immunoSEQ multiplex PCR, and TCRdb's table has in-frame clones only and misses some. The repertoire includes 70,000 or so clones, roughly 90% of them detected once, and 1.4% sits in the top ten. The CDR3 length is 17 residues. Trimming left V 2 bases short and J 6 bases short, with 17 bases between. Germline V gene sequence: CDR1 MNHEY, CDR2 SMNVEV (reference sequence). Here the sequenced sample was peripheral blood, taken in the third trimester of pregnancy. The J gene is TRBJ1-6, the V gene TRBV27; D is uncertain. The TCR sequence derives from a female donor with multiple sclerosis, enrolled in a pregnancy study. CDR3 nucleotide sequence: TGTGCCAGCAGTTTACTCGCGCCGTGGAGGATTAATTCACCCCTCCACTTT. Translation gives CASSLLAPWRINSPLHF.